This TCR beta chain was sequenced for a study of T cells in Graves' hyperthyroidism and ophthalmopathy. About the research overall: Sampling of peripheral blood happened at initial diagnosis, prior to any treatment.

Authors of the study amplified TCR beta CDR3 regions from RNA transcripts. During a first-round RT-PCR of the TCR CDR3, the HTBI primer set was used. TCRdb passed the multiplex PCR reads through MiXCR, listing each CDR3 protein once. Among hundreds of thousands of distinct CDR3 sequences, 18% were seen once, and the ten largest hold 15% to 20%. In this sample, this clonotype turned up a few times. CDR3 length: 14 residues. Trimming pared 3 bases from V and 4 bases from J, leaving 9 bases between. Germline V gives CDR1 MGHDK, CDR2 SYGVNS. The source of this sequence is a woman aged 50 to 60 with Graves' hyperthyroidism that later progressed to Graves' ophthalmopathy. Sequencing used blood. The chain carries TRBV25-1 and TRBJ1-4, with a tentative D call TRBD1 (5 bases). CDR3 in DNA: TGTGCCAGCAGTGATCTGGGGCGTAATGAAAAACTGTTTTTT. This codes for CASSDLGRNEKLFF.